Below, 6 T cell receptor beta chains from the same sample are listed, as sequenced in a study of early T cells in non-severe SARS-CoV-2 infection. TCRdb re-analysed the 5' RACE reads in MiXCR, keeping a single row per CDR3 protein. Altogether 20,000 to 25,000 distinct CDR3 sequences are present, 3.5% to 5% being singletons, with the ten largest covering roughly 7.7%. The sequenced material came from whole blood. The receptors here all came from an adult who was a healthcare worker with PCR-confirmed SARS-CoV-2 infection or an uninfected control (not recorded which).

This clonotype was detected ten times or more. The chain recombines TRBV12-3 or TRBV12-4 with TRBJ1-6, with a tentative D call TRBD1 (5 bases). CDR3 length: 16 residues. V lost 3 bases and J lost 0, with 9 bases in between. The CDR3 sequence is CASSFRASSYNSPLHF. CDR3 nucleotide sequence: TGTGCCAGCAGTTTCAGGGCGAGCTCCTATAATTCACCCCTCCACTTT.

This clonotype appeared many times. The chain uses TRBV4-3 and TRBJ2-7; possibly TRBD2 for D (5 bases). There are 16 residues in the CDR3. CDR1 LGHNA and CDR2 YSLEER come from the germline V gene. V lost 2 bases and J 5 bases, leaving 19 bases between the germline ends. The CDR3 DNA is TGCGCCAGCAGCCAAACCTTCGGGGTCCGGCCCCACGAGCAGTACTTC. It translates to CASSQTFGVRPHEQYF.

This clonotype was detected many times. The J gene is TRBJ2-7, the V gene TRBV3-1; D possibly corresponds to TRBD2 (6 bases). CDR1 is LGHDT, CDR2 YNNKEL, per germline (reference sequence). The CDR3 spans 13 residues. V lost 4 bases to trimming and J lost 6 bases, with 13 bases between them. CDR3 loop: CASSRRGLGEQYF. CDR3 nucleotides: TGTGCCAGCAGCCGACGGGGGTTAGGCGAGCAGTACTTC.

This clonotype was picked up a small number of times. The V call is TRBV6-2 or TRBV6-3, the J call TRBJ1-1, with a tentative D call TRBD1 (5 bases). The CDR3 totals 16 residues. V was trimmed by 2 bases and J by 1 base, leaving 14 bases between them. Germline CDR1 reads MNHEY; CDR2 reads SVGEGT. The chain's CDR3 is CASSYGVRQQNTEAFF. The CDR3 nucleotides read TGTGCCAGCAGTTACGGGGTTAGACAGCAGAACACTGAAGCTTTCTTT.

At least ten counts were recorded for this clonotype. This chain links TRBV14 with TRBJ1-2; weak D call: TRBD1 (5 bases). The length of the CDR3 is 15 residues. In germline, CDR1 is SGHDN, CDR2 FVKESK. V lost 2 bases and J 2 bases, leaving 12 bases between the germline ends. The CDR3 sequence: CASSQHRTMNYGYTF. Written as DNA, the CDR3 is TGTGCCAGCAGCCAACACCGGACAATGAACTATGGCTACACCTTC.

This clonotype was found many times. V usage is TRBV7-6 and J usage is TRBJ2-5, with D uncertain. Germline assignment: CDR1 SGHVS and CDR2 FNYEAQ. V dropped 2 bases and J dropped 5 bases, with 6 bases sitting between them. The CDR3 is 12 residues long. This CDR3 reads CASSLSPETQYF. CDR3 coding DNA: TGTGCCAGCAGCTTATCCCCCGAGACCCAGTACTTC. Drawing the rest from reference TRBV7-6 and TRBJ2-5, the complete variable domain is GAGVSQSPRYKVTKRGQDVALRCDPISGHVSLYWYRQALGQGPEFLTYFNYEAQQDKSGLPNDRFSAERPEGSISTLTIQRTEQRDSAMYRCASSLSPETQYFGPGTRLLVL.